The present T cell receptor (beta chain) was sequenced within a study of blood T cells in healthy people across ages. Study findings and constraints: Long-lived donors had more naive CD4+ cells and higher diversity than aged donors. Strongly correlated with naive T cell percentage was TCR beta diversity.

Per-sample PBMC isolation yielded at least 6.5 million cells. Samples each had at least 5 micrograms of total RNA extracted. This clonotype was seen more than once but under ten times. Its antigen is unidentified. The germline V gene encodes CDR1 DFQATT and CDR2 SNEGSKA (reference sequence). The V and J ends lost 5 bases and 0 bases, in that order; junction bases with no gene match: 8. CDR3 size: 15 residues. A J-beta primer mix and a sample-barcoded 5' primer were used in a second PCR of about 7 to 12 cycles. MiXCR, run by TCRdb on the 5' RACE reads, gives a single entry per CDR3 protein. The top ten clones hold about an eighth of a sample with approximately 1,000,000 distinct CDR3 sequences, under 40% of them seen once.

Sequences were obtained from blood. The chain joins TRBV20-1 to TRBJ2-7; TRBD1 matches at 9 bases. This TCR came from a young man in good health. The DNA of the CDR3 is TGCAGTGCTTTGGGACAGGGTATTAGCTCCTACGAGCAGTACTTC. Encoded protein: CSALGQGISSYEQYF.